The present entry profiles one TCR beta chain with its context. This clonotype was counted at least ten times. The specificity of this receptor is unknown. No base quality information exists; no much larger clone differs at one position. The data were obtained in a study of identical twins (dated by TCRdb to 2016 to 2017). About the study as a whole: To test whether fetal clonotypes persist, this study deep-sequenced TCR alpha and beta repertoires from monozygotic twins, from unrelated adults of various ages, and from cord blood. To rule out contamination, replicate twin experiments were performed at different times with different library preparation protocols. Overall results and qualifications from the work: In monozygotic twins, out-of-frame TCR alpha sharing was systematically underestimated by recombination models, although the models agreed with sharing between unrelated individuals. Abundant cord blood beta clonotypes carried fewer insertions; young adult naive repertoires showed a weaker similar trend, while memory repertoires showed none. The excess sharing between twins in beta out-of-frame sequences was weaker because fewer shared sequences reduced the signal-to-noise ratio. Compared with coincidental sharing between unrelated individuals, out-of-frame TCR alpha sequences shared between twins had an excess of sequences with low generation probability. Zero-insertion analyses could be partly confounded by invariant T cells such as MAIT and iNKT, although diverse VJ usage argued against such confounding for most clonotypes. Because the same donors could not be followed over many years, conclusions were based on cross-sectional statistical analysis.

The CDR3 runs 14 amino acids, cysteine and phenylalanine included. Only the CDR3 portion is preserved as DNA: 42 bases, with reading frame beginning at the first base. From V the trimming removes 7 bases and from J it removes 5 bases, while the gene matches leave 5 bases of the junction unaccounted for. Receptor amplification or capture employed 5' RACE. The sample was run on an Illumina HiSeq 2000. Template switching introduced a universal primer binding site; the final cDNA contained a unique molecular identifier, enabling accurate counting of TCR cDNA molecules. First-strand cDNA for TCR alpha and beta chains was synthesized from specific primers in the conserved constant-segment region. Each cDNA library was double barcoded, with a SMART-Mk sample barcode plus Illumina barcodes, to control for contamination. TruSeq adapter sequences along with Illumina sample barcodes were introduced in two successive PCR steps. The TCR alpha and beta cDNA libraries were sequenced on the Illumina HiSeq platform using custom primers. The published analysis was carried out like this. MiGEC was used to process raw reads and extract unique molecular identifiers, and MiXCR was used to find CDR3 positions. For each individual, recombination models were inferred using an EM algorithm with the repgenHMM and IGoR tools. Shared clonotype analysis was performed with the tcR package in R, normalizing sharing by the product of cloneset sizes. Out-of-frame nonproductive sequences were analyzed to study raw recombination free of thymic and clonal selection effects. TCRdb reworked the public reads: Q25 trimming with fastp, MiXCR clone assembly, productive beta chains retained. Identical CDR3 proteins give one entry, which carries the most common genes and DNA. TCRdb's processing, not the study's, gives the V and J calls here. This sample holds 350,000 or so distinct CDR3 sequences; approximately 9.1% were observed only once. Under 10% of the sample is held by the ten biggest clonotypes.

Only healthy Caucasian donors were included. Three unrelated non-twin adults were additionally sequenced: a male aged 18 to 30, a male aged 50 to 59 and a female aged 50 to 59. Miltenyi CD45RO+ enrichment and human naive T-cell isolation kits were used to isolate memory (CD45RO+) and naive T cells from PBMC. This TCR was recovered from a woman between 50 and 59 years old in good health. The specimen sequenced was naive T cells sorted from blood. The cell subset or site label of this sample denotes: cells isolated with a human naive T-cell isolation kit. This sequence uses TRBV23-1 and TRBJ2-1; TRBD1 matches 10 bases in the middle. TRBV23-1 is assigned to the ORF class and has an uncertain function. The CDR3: CASNRDRGHNEQFF. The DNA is TGCGCCAGCAACCGGGACAGGGGACACAATGAGCAGTTCTTC.